This T cell receptor beta chain was profiled in a study of blood T cells in healthy people across ages. This clonotype was recorded a few times. The antigen remains unidentified. The CDR3 spans 15 residues. Germline V gene sequence: CDR1 DFQATT, CDR2 SNEGSKA (reference sequence). No fewer than 6 million PBMCs went into each sample. With a J-beta primer mix and a sample-barcoded 5' primer, a second PCR ran about 7 to 11 cycles. In TCRdb, the 5' RACE reads were re-called with MiXCR into one record per CDR3 protein. The sample has about 650,000 distinct CDR3 sequences; 32% are singletons. General study findings and limits: Diversity of TCR beta per million T cells declined in a roughly linear way with age. Higher diversity and more naive CD4+ cells were features of long-lived donors, compared to aged donors.

Source material: blood. V and J are TRBV20-1 and TRBJ2-1; no firm D call. TRBJ2-7 matches the DNA end more closely, so the J call is doubtful. This TCR was recovered from a woman over 75 in good health. The CDR3 DNA reads as TGCAGTGCTAGAGATAGTGGCAACTCCTACAATGAGCAGTACTTC. Protein sequence: CSARDSGNSYNEQYF.